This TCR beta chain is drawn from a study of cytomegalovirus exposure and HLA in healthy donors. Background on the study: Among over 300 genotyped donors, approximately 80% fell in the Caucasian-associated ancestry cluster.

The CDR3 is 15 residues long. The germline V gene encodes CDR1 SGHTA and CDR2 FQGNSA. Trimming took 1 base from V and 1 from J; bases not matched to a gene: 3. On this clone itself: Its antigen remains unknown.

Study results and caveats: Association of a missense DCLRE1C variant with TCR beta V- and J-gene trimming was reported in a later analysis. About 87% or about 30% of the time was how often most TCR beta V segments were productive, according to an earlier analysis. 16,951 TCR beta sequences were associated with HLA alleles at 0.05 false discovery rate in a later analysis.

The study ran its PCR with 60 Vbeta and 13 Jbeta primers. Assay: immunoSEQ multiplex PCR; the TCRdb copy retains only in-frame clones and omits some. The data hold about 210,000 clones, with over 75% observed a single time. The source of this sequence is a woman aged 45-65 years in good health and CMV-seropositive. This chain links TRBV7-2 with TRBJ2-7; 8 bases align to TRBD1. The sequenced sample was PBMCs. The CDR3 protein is CASSLEGQVSYEQYF. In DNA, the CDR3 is TGTGCCAGCAGCTTAGAGGGACAGGTATCCTACGAGCAGTACTTC.